A single sample is the source of the 26 T cell receptor beta chains below, sequenced in a study of CD8 T cells in ankylosing spondylitis. Findings of the study overall: Ankylosing spondylitis blood seemed to carry a telltale TCR beta motif made of several highly homologous variants.

TCRdb passed the 5' RACE reads through MiXCR, listing each CDR3 protein once. Of around 140,000 distinct CDR3 sequences in the sample, about 15% were seen once. Their antigens are not known. Sample: blood, either unsorted or a sorted T cell fraction (not recorded which). The receptor source for this set is a male donor with ankylosing spondylitis.

Here the CDR3 reads CSAAGTDSYEQYF. The CDR3 DNA follows: TGCAGTGCTGCCGGGACAGACTCCTACGAGCAGTACTTC. The chain recombines TRBV20-1 with TRBJ2-7, with 7 bases matching TRBD1. Trimming cost V 5 bases and J 0 bases; bases outside gene matches: 4. Per the germline V gene, CDR1 is DFQATT and CDR2 is SNEGSKA (reference sequence). CDR3 size: 13 residues.

The chain employs TRBV4-1 and TRBJ2-7; 8 positions match TRBD2. The germline V gene encodes CDR1 MGHRA and CDR2 YSYEKL. V trimming: 1 base; J trimming: 2 bases; junction bases outside the gene matches: 1. This CDR3 comprises 14 residues. As DNA, the CDR3 is TGCGCCAGCAGCCAAGGGCGGGGGGCCTACGAGCAGTACTTC. Its protein product is CASSQGRGAYEQYF.

The chain carries TRBV7-9 and TRBJ2-3, with a weak D call TRBD2 (6 bases). Germline V gene sequence: CDR1 SEHNR, CDR2 FQNEAQ (reference sequence). This CDR3 region has 14 residues. The germline V and J ends were trimmed by 3 bases and 2 bases, with 9 bases remaining between them. Here the CDR3 DNA reads TGTGCCAGCAGCTTTCGGGACTCCACAGATACGCAGTATTTT. This codes for CASSFRDSTDTQYF.

A few counts support this clonotype. This chain uses TRBV4-1 with TRBJ2-2; D possibly corresponds to TRBD1 (6 bases). The germline gives CDR1 MGHRA, CDR2 YSYEKL. V was trimmed by 5 bases and J by 4 bases, leaving 11 bases between them. The CDR3 length is 14 residues. Written as DNA, the CDR3 is TGCGCCAGCAGCTATGGACAGTCCACCGGGGAGCTGTTTTTT. It translates to CASSYGQSTGELFF.

The chain carries TRBV7-6 and TRBJ2-3, with 10 bases aligning to TRBD1. V was clipped by 0 bases and J by 0 bases; unmatched bases: 3. The CDR3 runs 17 residues. The germline CDR1 and CDR2 sequences are SGHVS and FNYEAQ. CDR3 coding DNA: TGTGCCAGCAGCTTAGCGGGGACAGGGGTCAGCACAGATACGCAGTATTTT. Amino acid sequence: CASSLAGTGVSTDTQYF.

There are a few counts of this clonotype. The rearrangement uses TRBV10-3 and TRBJ2-1; D call uncertain. Deletions cut 2 bases from V and 3 bases from J, with 5 bases between. The germline gives CDR1 ENHRY, CDR2 SYGVKD. The CDR3 loop spans 13 amino acids. The CDR3 DNA sequence: TGTGCCATCAGTGAGGTGGACTACAATGAGCAGTTCTTC. Residues: CAISEVDYNEQFF.

This clonotype appeared a few times. This chain uses TRBV10-3 with TRBJ2-3, with D perhaps matching TRBD2 (7 bases). The germline V gene has CDR1 ENHRY and CDR2 SYGVKD. This CDR3 has 20 amino acids. With 2 bases removed from V and 0 bases from J, the gap between germline ends came to 24 bases. The CDR3 nucleotides read TGTGCCATCAGTGAGCCCCTCGGGGGCGGGAGTGGGTTTAGCACAGATACGCAGTATTTT. Its translation is CAISEPLGGGSGFSTDTQYF.

In its sample, this clonotype was seen many times. The CDR3 sequence is CSVEVPGGDFPYEQYF. CDR3 nucleotide sequence: TGCAGCGTTGAAGTCCCTGGGGGGGATTTTCCCTACGAGCAGTACTTC. The V gene is TRBV29-1, the J gene TRBJ2-7, with TRBD2 matching 7 bases. V trimming: 1 base; J trimming: 2 bases; junction bases outside the gene matches: 11. The CDR3 is 16 amino acids. CDR1 and CDR2 from the germline V gene are SQVTM and ANQGSEA.

This clonotype was observed a single time. The CDR3 DNA reads TGTGCCAGCAGTTCCAACAGGGGGACGAACACTGAAGCTTTCTTT. Its protein product is CASSSNRGTNTEAFF. The genes are TRBV28 and TRBJ1-1, with 8 bases fitting TRBD1. The J segment lost 1 base and the V segment lost 4 bases, leaving 5 bases of the junction unmatched. There are 15 residues in the CDR3. Germline assignment: CDR1 MDHEN and CDR2 SYDVKM.

The rearrangement uses TRBV2 and TRBJ1-5; possibly TRBD1 for D (5 bases). The CDR3 loop spans 18 amino acids. Trimming left V 3 bases short and J 4 bases short, with 22 bases between. Germline CDR1 SNHLY, CDR2 FYNNEI. CDR3 sequence: CASSETAHRLGGNQPQHF. The CDR3 bases are TGTGCCAGCAGTGAGACGGCCCACAGGCTGGGGGGTAATCAGCCCCAGCATTTT.

V and J are TRBV2 and TRBJ2-1; 9 nucleotides line up with TRBD2. With 4 bases clipped from V and 8 bases from J, the junction kept 15 bases outside the gene matches. The CDR3 loop spans 17 amino acids. Germline lookup yields CDR1 SNHLY and CDR2 FYNNEI. In DNA form, the CDR3 reads TGTGCCAGCAGTGCGGCGGGAGGGCCTGTTTTTGTGGATGAGCAGTTCTTC. Protein product: CASSAAGGPVFVDEQFF.

This clonotype was picked up many times. The chain couples TRBV6-2 or TRBV6-3 to TRBJ2-7, with TRBD2 identical over 8 bases. Germline V lookup: CDR1 MNHEY, CDR2 SVGEGT. Trimming at V came to 2 bases and at J to 7 bases, leaving 7 bases not matched to a gene. The CDR3 is 14 residues long. The CDR3 nucleotides read TGTGCCAGCAGTTACGGCGGGAGGCCCGGGGAGCAGTACTTC. Protein sequence: CASSYGGRPGEQYF.

The chain couples TRBV27 to TRBJ1-6, with TRBD1 matching 8 bases. CDR3 length: 16 residues. Germline assignment: CDR1 MNHEY and CDR2 SMNVEV (reference sequence). V lost 6 bases to trimming and J lost 9 bases; unmatched junction nucleotides: 13. CDR3 sequence reads: CASSQRQGTVGSPLHF. The CDR3 DNA reads TGTGCCAGCAGCCAAAGACAGGGGACGGTTGGTTCACCCCTCCACTTT.

V is TRBV11-2 and J is TRBJ2-1, with D possibly matching TRBD2 (6 bases). V was trimmed by 1 base and J by 8 bases, leaving 9 bases between them. The length of the CDR3 is 13 residues. Germline V gives CDR1 SGHAT, CDR2 FQNNGV. As DNA, the CDR3 is TGTGCCAGCAGCTTAGCACTAGCAGATGAGCAGTTCTTC. Translated: CASSLALADEQFF. Using reference TRBV11-2 and TRBJ2-1 for the parts outside the CDR3, the full variable domain is EAGVAQSPRYKIIEKRQSVAFWCNPISGHATLYWYQQILGQGPKLLIQFQNNGVVDDSQLPKDRFSAERLKGVDSTLKIQPAKLEDSAVYLCASSLALADEQFFGPGTRLTVL.

This clonotype appeared a few times. The chain has TRBV25-1 and TRBJ1-3, with unresolved D. The CDR3 consists of 15 residues. V was trimmed by 2 bases and J by 0 bases, leaving 8 bases between them. The germline CDR1 and CDR2 sequences are MGHDK and SYGVNS. Written as DNA, the CDR3 is TGTGCCAGCAGTGAAAGGACCTCCTCTGGAAACACCATATATTTT. Translation: CASSERTSSGNTIYF.

This chain uses TRBV28 with TRBJ1-1; weak D call: TRBD1 (6 bases). The ends were cut back, 1 base at V and 0 bases at J, with 9 bases in the middle. Germline-derived CDR1 and CDR2 are MDHEN and SYDVKM. The length of the CDR3 is 15 residues. The CDR3 loop reads CASSLFQGMNTEAFF. CDR3 DNA: TGTGCCAGCAGTTTATTTCAGGGGATGAACACTGAAGCTTTCTTT.

The chain links TRBV4-2 to TRBJ2-1; 9 bases line up with TRBD2. After removal of 2 bases from V and 9 bases from J, the junction contained 8 bases not matched to a gene. The CDR3 loop spans 15 amino acids. Per the germline V gene, CDR1 is LGHNA and CDR2 is YNFKEQ. Written as DNA, the CDR3 is TGTGCCAGCAGCCAACTGGGTAGCGGGAGTGCTGAGCAGTTCTTC. Protein product: CASSQLGSGSAEQFF.

This clonotype was detected a few times. The rearrangement uses TRBV7-3 and TRBJ2-7; 7 bases agree with TRBD1. CDR1 is SGHTA, CDR2 FQGTGA, per germline. The length of the CDR3 is 15 residues. V trimming: 5 bases; J trimming: 5 bases; junction bases outside the gene matches: 12. CDR3 loop: CASSPTGSLSHEQYF. The CDR3 DNA reads TGTGCCAGCAGCCCGACAGGGAGTCTTTCCCACGAGCAGTACTTC.

This clonotype was recorded at least ten times. The chain couples TRBV28 to TRBJ2-3; D is undetermined. The CDR3 runs to 13 residues. V was pared by 3 bases and J by 4 bases, with 8 bases between. CDR1 and CDR2 from the germline V gene are MDHEN and SYDVKM. This chain's CDR3 is CASSFGRPDTQYF. CDR3 nucleotide sequence: TGTGCCAGCAGTTTTGGCAGACCAGATACGCAGTATTTT.

J is TRBJ2-7 and V is TRBV19; the match to TRBD2 covers 10 bases. There are 13 residues in the CDR3. V trimming: 7 bases; J trimming: 5 bases; junction bases outside the gene matches: 5. Germline V gene sequence: CDR1 LNHDA, CDR2 SQIVND (reference sequence). CDR3 DNA: TGTGCCAGTACGGTTAGCGGGAGGCACGAGCAGTACTTC. It is translated as CASTVSGRHEQYF.

J is TRBJ2-1 and V is TRBV24-1, with D perhaps matching TRBD1 or TRBD2 (7 bases each). CDR3 size: 14 residues. CDR1 KGHDR and CDR2 SFDVKD come from the germline V gene. V was cut by 5 bases and J by 6 bases, with 13 bases left in between. CDR3 coding DNA: TGTGCCACCAGTGCCCCAGGGGGGGTCAATGAGCAGTTCTTC. Its protein product is CATSAPGGVNEQFF.

The genes are TRBV2 and TRBJ1-2; 7 bases align to TRBD1. Germline CDR1 SNHLY, CDR2 FYNNEI. Losses at the gene ends were 8 bases for V and 2 bases for J; bases not matched to a gene: 5. The CDR3 contains 13 residues. As DNA, the CDR3 is TGTGCCAGCCTCCCGACAGGGAACTATGGCTACACCTTC. This gives the protein CASLPTGNYGYTF. The entire variable domain, with the rest obtained from reference TRBV2 and TRBJ1-2, is as follows: EPEVTQTPSHQVTQMGQEVILRCVPISNHLYFYWYRQILGQKVEFLVSFYNNEISEKSEIFDDQFSVERPDGSNFTLKIRSTKLEDSAMYFCASLPTGNYGYTFGSGTRLTVV.

Only a few counts were recorded for this clonotype. CDR3 DNA sequence: TGTGCCAGCAGCTACCCTAGCGGGAGGGCTGATACGCAGTATTTT. This gives the protein CASSYPSGRADTQYF. V gene TRBV7-2 combines with J gene TRBJ2-3, with 12 bases matching TRBD2. The CDR3 runs 15 residues. Germline-derived CDR1 and CDR2 are SGHTA and FQGNSA. The V gene end was trimmed by 4 bases and the J gene end by 6 bases; junction bases not matched to a gene: 5. Drawing the rest from reference TRBV7-2 and TRBJ2-3, the complete variable domain is GAGVSQSPSNKVTEKGKDVELRCDPISGHTALYWYRQSLGQGLEFLIYFQGNSAPDKSGLPSDRFSAERTGGSVSTLTIQRTQQEDSAVYLCASSYPSGRADTQYFGPGTRLTVL.

This clonotype was seen a single time. The gene calls are TRBV5-8 and TRBJ2-7; a weak D match, TRBD2 (6 bases). The germline V gene encodes CDR1 SGHTS and CDR2 YDEGEE. V was shortened by 1 base and J by 0 bases, with 11 bases between the two germline ends. The CDR3 sequence is 15 residues long. The CDR3 DNA is TGTGCCAGCAGCTTGCGGGGGACCGTCTCCTACGAGCAGTACTTC. It encodes CASSLRGTVSYEQYF.

This clonotype was counted only a few times. The V and J genes are TRBV15 and TRBJ2-1, with D unclear. The germline V gene has CDR1 LNHNV and CDR2 YYDKDF (reference sequence). The CDR3 runs to 11 residues. V was cut by 1 base and J by 6 bases, with 1 base left in between. The CDR3 loop is CATSRVNEQFF. CDR3 nucleotides: TGTGCCACCAGCAGAGTCAATGAGCAGTTCTTC.

The rearrangement uses TRBV4-1 and TRBJ2-7; 7 bases fit TRBD1. Germline CDR1 is MGHRA and CDR2 is YSYEKL. V dropped 4 bases and J dropped 6; count of bases not matched to a gene: 9. The CDR3 is 14 residues long. The DNA for the CDR3 is TGCGCCAGCAGCCTACAGGGGATTCCCGCCGAGCAGTACTTC. Translated, it gives CASSLQGIPAEQYF.